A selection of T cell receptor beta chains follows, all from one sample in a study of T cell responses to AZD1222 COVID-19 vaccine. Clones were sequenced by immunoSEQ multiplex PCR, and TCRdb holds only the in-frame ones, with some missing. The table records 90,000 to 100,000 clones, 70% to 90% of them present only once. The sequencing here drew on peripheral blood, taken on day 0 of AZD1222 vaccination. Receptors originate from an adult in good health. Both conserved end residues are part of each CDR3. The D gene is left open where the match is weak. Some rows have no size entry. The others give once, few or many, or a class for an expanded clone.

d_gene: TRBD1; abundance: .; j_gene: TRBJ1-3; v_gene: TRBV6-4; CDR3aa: CASSDFRVGDSSGNTIYF; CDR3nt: TGTGCCAGCAGTGATTTTCGGGTGGGGGACAGCTCTGGAAACACCATATATTTT
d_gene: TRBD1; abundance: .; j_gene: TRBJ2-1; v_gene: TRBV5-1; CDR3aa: CASSLLGLTGAKTSYTYNEQFF; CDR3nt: TGTGCCAGCAGCCTCCTAGGTCTGACAGGGGCCAAAACTTCCTACACCTACAATGAGCAGTTCTTC
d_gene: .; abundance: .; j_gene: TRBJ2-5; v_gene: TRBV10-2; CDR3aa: CAAAAAGLDLRETQYF; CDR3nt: TGCGCCGCCGCGGCGGCGGGTTTGGACCTTCGGGAGACCCAGTACTTC
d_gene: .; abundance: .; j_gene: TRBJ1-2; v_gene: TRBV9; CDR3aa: CASSVGVGGYTF; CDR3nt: TGTGCCAGCAGCGTAGGCGTTGGCGGCTACACCTTC
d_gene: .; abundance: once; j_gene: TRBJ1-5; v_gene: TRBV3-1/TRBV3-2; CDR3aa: CASSQGGRSNQPQHF; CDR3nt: TGTGCCAGCAGCCAAGGAGGGCGGAGCAATCAGCCCCAGCATTTT
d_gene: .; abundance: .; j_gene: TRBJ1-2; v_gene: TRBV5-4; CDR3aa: CASSLMDLLGRIGYTF; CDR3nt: TGTGCCAGCAGCTTGATGGACCTCCTCGGAAGGATCGGCTACACCTTC
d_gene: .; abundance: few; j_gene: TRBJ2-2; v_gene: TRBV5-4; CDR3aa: CASSPHLRGNTGELFF; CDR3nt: TGTGCCAGCAGCCCTCACCTCAGGGGGAACACCGGGGAGCTGTTTTTT
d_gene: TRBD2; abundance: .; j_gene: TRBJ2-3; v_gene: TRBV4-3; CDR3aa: CASSQRTSGGGTDTQYF; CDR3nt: TGCGCCAGCAGCCAAAGAACTAGCGGAGGGGGCACAGATACGCAGTATTTT
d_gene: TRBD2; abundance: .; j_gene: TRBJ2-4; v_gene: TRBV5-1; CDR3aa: CASSLGLAGALAKNIQYF; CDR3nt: TGCGCCAGCAGCTTGGGACTAGCGGGGGCCTTAGCCAAAAACATTCAGTACTTC
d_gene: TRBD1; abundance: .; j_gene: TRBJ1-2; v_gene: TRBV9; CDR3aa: CASSGTGTVFYGYTF; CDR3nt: TGTGCCAGCAGCGGTACCGGGACAGTATTCTATGGCTACACCTTC
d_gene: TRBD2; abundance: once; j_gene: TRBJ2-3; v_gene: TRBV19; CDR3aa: CASSGAAGYTDTQYF; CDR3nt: TGTGCCAGTAGTGGAGCAGCGGGATACACAGATACGCAGTATTTT
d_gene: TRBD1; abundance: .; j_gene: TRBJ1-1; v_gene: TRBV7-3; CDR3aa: CASRRDRANTEAFF; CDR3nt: TGTGCCAGCAGACGGGACAGGGCGAACACTGAAGCTTTCTTT
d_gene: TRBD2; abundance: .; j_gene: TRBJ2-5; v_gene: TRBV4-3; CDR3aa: CASSQEIQREGAWGTQYF; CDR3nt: TGCGCCAGCAGCCAAGAGATTCAGCGGGAGGGAGCATGGGGGACCCAGTACTTC
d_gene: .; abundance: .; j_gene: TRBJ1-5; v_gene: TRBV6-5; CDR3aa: CASSYSTPGQPQHF; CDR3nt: TGTGCCAGCAGTTATAGCACCCCAGGTCAGCCCCAGCATTTT
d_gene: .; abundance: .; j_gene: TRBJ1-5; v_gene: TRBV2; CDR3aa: CASSGTENQPQHF; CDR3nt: TGTGCCAGCAGTGGCACTGAGAATCAGCCCCAGCATTTT
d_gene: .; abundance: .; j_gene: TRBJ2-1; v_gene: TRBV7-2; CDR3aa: CASRHVGGEQFF; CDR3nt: TGTGCCAGCAGACACGTGGGGGGTGAGCAGTTCTTC
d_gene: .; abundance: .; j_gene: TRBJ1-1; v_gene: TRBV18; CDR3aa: CASSPGGGWAEAFF; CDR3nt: TGTGCCAGCTCACCAGGGGGGGGTTGGGCTGAAGCTTTCTTT
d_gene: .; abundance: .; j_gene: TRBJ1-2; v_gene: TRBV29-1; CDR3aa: CSVDDQAAGSYGYTF; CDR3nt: TGCAGCGTTGACGACCAGGCGGCTGGGTCCTATGGCTACACCTTC
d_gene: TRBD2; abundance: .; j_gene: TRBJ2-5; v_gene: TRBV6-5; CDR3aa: CASSYKASGSRKTQYF; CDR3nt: TGTGCCAGCAGTTACAAAGCTAGCGGGAGTAGGAAGACCCAGTACTTC
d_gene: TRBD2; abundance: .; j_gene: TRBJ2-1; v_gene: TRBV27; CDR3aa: CASSPSGRVYDNEQFF; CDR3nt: TGTGCCAGCAGTCCTAGCGGGAGAGTTTATGACAATGAGCAGTTCTTC
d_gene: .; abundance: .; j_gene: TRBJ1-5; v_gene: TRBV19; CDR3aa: CASSVLFQPQHF; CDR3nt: TGTGCCAGTAGTGTCCTCTTCCAGCCCCAGCATTTT
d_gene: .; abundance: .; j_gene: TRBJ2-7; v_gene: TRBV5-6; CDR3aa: CASSRAGPYEQYF; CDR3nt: TGTGCCAGCAGTCGGGCGGGCCCCTACGAGCAGTACTTC
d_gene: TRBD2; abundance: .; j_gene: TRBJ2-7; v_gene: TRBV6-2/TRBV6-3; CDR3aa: CASSWVAGAYEQYF; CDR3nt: TGTGCCAGCAGTTGGGTAGCGGGGGCCTACGAGCAGTACTTC
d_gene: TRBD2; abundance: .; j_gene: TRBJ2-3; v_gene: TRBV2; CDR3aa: CASSPKTSSLDTQYF; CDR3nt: TGTGCCAGCAGTCCGAAGACTAGCAGTTTAGATACGCAGTATTTT
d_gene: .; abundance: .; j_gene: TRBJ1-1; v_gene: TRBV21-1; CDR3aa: CASSKDGGRRTEAFF; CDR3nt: TGTGCCAGCAGCAAAGATGGGGGGCGAAGGACTGAAGCTTTCTTT
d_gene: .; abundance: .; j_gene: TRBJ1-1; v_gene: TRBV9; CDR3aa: CASSVDPVANTEAFF; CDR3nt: TGTGCCAGCAGCGTAGATCCGGTTGCGAACACTGAAGCTTTCTTT
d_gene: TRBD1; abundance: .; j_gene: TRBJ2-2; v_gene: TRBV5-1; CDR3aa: CASSLRTGQAGELFF; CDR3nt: TGCGCCAGCAGCCTAAGGACAGGCCAGGCCGGGGAGCTGTTTTTT
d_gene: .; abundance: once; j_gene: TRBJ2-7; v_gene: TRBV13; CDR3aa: CASSLFGGSYEQYF; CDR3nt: TGTGCCAGCAGCTTATTTGGGGGCTCCTACGAGCAGTACTTC
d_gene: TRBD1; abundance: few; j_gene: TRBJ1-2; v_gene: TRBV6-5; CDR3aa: CASSTGGRYGYTF; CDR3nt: TGTGCCAGCAGTACAGGGGGCCGGTATGGCTACACCTTC
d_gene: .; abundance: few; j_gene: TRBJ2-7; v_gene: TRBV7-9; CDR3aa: CASSLSVEQYF; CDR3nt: TGTGCCAGCAGCTTATCGGTCGAGCAGTACTTC
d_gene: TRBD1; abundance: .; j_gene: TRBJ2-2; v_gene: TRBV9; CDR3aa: CASSSSRGSGTGELFF; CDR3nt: TGTGCCAGCAGCTCATCCAGGGGGTCGGGTACCGGGGAGCTGTTTTTT
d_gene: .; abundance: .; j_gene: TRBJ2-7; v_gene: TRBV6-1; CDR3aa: CASSLRTTAGLEQYF; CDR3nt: TGTGCCAGCAGTCTAAGGACTACCGCGGGGTTAGAGCAGTACTTC
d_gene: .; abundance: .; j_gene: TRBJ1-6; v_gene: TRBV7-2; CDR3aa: CASSHRGTGNSPLHF; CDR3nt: TGTGCCAGCAGCCACCGAGGGACGGGGAATTCACCCCTCCACTTT
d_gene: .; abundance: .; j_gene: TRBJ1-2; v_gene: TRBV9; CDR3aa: CASSDRAYGYTF; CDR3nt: TGTGCCAGCAGCGACAGGGCCTATGGCTACACCTTC
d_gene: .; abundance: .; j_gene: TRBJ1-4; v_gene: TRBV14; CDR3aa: CASSTLDRRKEKLFF; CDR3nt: TGTGCCAGCAGCACCTTAGACAGGCGGAAGGAAAAACTGTTTTTT
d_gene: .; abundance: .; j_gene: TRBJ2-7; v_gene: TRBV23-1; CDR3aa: CASSQSNGQYF; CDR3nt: TGCGCCAGCAGTCAATCAAATGGGCAGTACTTC
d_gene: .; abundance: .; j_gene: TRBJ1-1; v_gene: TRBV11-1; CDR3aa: CASSPPGNTEAFF; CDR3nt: TGTGCCAGCAGCCCCCCCGGGAACACTGAAGCTTTCTTT
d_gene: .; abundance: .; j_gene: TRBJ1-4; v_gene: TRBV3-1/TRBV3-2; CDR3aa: CASSQEGEKLFF; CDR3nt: TGTGCCAGCAGCCAAGAGGGTGAAAAACTGTTTTTT
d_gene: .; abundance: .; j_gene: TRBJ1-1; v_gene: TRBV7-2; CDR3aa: CASSLAQHTEAFF; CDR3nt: TGTGCCAGCAGCTTAGCCCAACACACTGAAGCTTTCTTT
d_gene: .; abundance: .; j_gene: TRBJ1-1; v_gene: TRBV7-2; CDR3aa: CASSEPGQKPFF; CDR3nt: TGTGCCAGCAGCGAACCGGGACAAAAACCTTTCTTT
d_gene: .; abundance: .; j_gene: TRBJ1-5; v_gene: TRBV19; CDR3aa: CASSIGRRGPPNNQPQHF; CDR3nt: TGTGCCAGTAGTATCGGAAGAAGGGGTCCCCCTAACAATCAGCCCCAGCATTTT
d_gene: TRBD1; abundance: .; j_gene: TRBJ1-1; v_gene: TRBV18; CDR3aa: CASSPVSGGYTEAFF; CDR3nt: TGTGCCAGCTCACCAGTCTCAGGGGGATACACTGAAGCTTTCTTT
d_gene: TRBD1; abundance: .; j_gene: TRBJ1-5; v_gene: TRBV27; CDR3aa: CASSRTGFNQPQHF; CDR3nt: TGTGCCAGCAGTCGGACAGGGTTCAATCAGCCCCAGCATTTT
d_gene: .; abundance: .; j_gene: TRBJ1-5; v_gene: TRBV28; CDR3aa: CASRKGRVADQPQHF; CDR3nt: TGTGCCAGCAGGAAGGGCAGGGTCGCAGATCAGCCCCAGCATTTT
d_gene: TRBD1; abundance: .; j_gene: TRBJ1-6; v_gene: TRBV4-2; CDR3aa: CASKKRWDRVNSPLHF; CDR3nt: TGTGCCAGCAAAAAAAGGTGGGACAGGGTCAATTCACCCCTCCACTTT
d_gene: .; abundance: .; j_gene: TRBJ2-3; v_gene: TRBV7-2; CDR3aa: CASSSRGSTDTQYF; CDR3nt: TGTGCCAGCAGCTCCAGGGGCAGCACAGATACGCAGTATTTT
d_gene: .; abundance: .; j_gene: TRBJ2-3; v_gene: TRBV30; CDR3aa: CAWSGGGQSTDTQYF; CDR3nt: TGTGCCTGGTCCGGAGGGGGACAGAGCACAGATACGCAGTATTTT
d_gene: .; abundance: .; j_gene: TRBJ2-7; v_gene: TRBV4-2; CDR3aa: CASSQEGSYEQYF; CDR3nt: TGTGCCAGCAGCCAAGAAGGATCCTACGAGCAGTACTTC
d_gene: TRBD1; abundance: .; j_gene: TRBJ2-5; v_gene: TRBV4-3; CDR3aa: CASSQRGTGQEETQYF; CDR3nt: TGCGCCAGCAGCCAAAGAGGGACAGGGCAAGAGGAGACCCAGTACTTC
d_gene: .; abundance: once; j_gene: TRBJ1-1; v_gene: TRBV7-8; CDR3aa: CASSLALGRPEAFF; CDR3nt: TGTGCCAGCAGCTTGGCTTTAGGACGGCCTGAAGCTTTCTTT
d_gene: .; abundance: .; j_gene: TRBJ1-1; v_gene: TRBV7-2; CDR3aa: CASSFQGMGNTEAFF; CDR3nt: TGTGCCAGCAGCTTCCAGGGGATGGGGAACACTGAAGCTTTCTTT
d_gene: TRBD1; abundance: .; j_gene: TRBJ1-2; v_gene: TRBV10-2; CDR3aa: CASSEQGFGYGYTF; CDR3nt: TGCGCCAGCAGCGAACAGGGGTTCGGGTATGGCTACACCTTC
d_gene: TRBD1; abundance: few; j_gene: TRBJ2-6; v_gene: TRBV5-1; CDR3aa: CASAPGGWTGANVLTF; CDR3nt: TGTGCCAGCGCCCCAGGGGGCTGGACTGGGGCCAACGTCCTGACTTTC
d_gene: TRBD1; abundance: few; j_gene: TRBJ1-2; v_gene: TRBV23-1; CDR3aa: CASSQPGGSYYGYTF; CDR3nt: TGCGCCAGCAGTCAACCAGGGGGATCGTACTATGGCTACACCTTC
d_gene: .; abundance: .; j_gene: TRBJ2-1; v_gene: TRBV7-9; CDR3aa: CASSFGGHSYNEQFF; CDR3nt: TGTGCCAGCAGCTTTGGGGGACACTCCTACAATGAGCAGTTCTTC